This is a list of T cell receptor beta chains from one sample in a study of blood T cell repertoires in COVID-19. Sequencing used immunoSEQ multiplex PCR; TCRdb keeps in-frame clones, though not all of them. The data show 200,000 to 250,000 clones, with over 80% seen just once and roughly 3% held by the top ten. The sample was peripheral blood. These receptors were collected from a man younger than 40 with COVID-19, enrolled during active disease. Each CDR3 is given without its conserved first and last residue. A D gene is named only where the DNA matches it firmly.

cdr3_aa: ASSSPRTPLGVTQY; d_call: -; v_call: TRBV7-9
cdr3_aa: ASSPPRQRAAEAF; d_call: -; v_call: TRBV18
cdr3_aa: ASSLGQGGGGTEAF; d_call: -; v_call: TRBV7-2
cdr3_aa: ASSSGGRTALYSNQPQH; d_call: -; v_call: TRBV5-1
cdr3_aa: ASSSGGTGTEYYNEQF; d_call: -; v_call: TRBV11-2
cdr3_aa: ASSGGQRPTDTQY; d_call: TRBD1; v_call: TRBV5-4
cdr3_aa: ASSDPSAGWGGEKLF; d_call: -; v_call: TRBV7-9
cdr3_aa: ASSRRGETQY; d_call: -; v_call: TRBV19
cdr3_aa: ASRKSTSGEIEQY; d_call: TRBD2; v_call: TRBV6-6
cdr3_aa: ASSLGQGRWYEQY; d_call: TRBD1; v_call: TRBV5-6
cdr3_aa: ASSLLYSHGELF; d_call: -; v_call: TRBV27
cdr3_aa: ASSLLGRDTEAF; d_call: -; v_call: TRBV7-9
cdr3_aa: ASSLRTASHQPQH; d_call: -; v_call: TRBV21-1
cdr3_aa: ASSSPGLNNSPLH; d_call: -; v_call: TRBV28
cdr3_aa: ASSLDGGVYNEQF; d_call: -; v_call: TRBV5-1
cdr3_aa: ATWLATDTQY; d_call: -; v_call: TRBV12-3/TRBV12-4
cdr3_aa: ASRTTQGPWSEQY; d_call: -; v_call: TRBV6-5
cdr3_aa: AISTRETGTDTQY; d_call: -; v_call: TRBV10-3
cdr3_aa: ASSQNYGYT; d_call: -; v_call: TRBV7-2
cdr3_aa: ASSRRWGDTSSYEQY; d_call: -; v_call: TRBV7-8
cdr3_aa: ASSAYGTGHQY; d_call: TRBD1; v_call: TRBV9
cdr3_aa: ATSDLGGGDRGRGDTQY; d_call: -; v_call: TRBV24-1
cdr3_aa: ASSLADGVFNEQF; d_call: -; v_call: TRBV5-1
cdr3_aa: ASSLYPRTGNYEQY; d_call: TRBD1; v_call: TRBV5-1
cdr3_aa: ASSDYRDYGYT; d_call: -; v_call: TRBV25-1
cdr3_aa: ASSLIGPGEKLF; d_call: -; v_call: TRBV7-9
cdr3_aa: ASSESQVAHQETQY; d_call: -; v_call: TRBV6-1
cdr3_aa: ASSPDRGYGYT; d_call: TRBD1; v_call: TRBV18
cdr3_aa: ASSLQGNSPLH; d_call: -; v_call: TRBV7-2
cdr3_aa: AISTTVQNTEAF; d_call: -; v_call: TRBV10-3
cdr3_aa: ASGSRLSSYNEQF; d_call: -; v_call: TRBV12-5
cdr3_aa: ASSQRTSGGYEQF; d_call: TRBD2; v_call: TRBV4-1
cdr3_aa: ASSQDGPENNEQF; d_call: -; v_call: TRBV4-2
cdr3_aa: ASQDRVGVGYT; d_call: TRBD1; v_call: TRBV19
cdr3_aa: ASSPNLQSSLGTEAF; d_call: -; v_call: TRBV18
cdr3_aa: ASRIWTGGKDGYT; d_call: TRBD1; v_call: TRBV6-1
cdr3_aa: ASSEKFYEQY; d_call: -; v_call: TRBV12-3/TRBV12-4
cdr3_aa: ASSTTSGRSEQY; d_call: TRBD2; v_call: TRBV28
cdr3_aa: ASSPIPGTSGYEQY; d_call: TRBD2; v_call: TRBV5-1
cdr3_aa: ASSRPTGQGIAEAF; d_call: TRBD1; v_call: TRBV7-2
cdr3_aa: ASSGLRDSTPQY; d_call: -; v_call: TRBV18
cdr3_aa: ASSLRRVQDLSNQPQH; d_call: -; v_call: TRBV5-5
cdr3_aa: ASSVTGLGNEQY; d_call: -; v_call: TRBV19
cdr3_aa: ASSITGGEGYEQY; d_call: TRBD1; v_call: TRBV7-6
cdr3_aa: ATRVAANQF; d_call: -; v_call: TRBV6-5
cdr3_aa: ASSQWGAYEQY; d_call: -; v_call: TRBV12-3/TRBV12-4
cdr3_aa: ASSYGTGVNYGYT; d_call: TRBD1; v_call: TRBV6-5
cdr3_aa: ATHEWGQGSYGYT; d_call: TRBD1; v_call: TRBV12-5
cdr3_aa: ARSFGQDGGYT; d_call: TRBD1; v_call: TRBV5-3
cdr3_aa: ASSPGWSYEQY; d_call: -; v_call: TRBV19
cdr3_aa: ASSQTTGTGGEQY; d_call: TRBD1; v_call: TRBV7-9
cdr3_aa: ASRGQPNTEAF; d_call: TRBD1; v_call: TRBV7-2
cdr3_aa: ASSKQGGEQY; d_call: -; v_call: TRBV19
cdr3_aa: ASRGQKRSNQPQH; d_call: -; v_call: TRBV27
cdr3_aa: ASSLASGTGNTGELF; d_call: TRBD1; v_call: TRBV5-4
cdr3_aa: ASGSGQQETQY; d_call: TRBD1; v_call: TRBV28